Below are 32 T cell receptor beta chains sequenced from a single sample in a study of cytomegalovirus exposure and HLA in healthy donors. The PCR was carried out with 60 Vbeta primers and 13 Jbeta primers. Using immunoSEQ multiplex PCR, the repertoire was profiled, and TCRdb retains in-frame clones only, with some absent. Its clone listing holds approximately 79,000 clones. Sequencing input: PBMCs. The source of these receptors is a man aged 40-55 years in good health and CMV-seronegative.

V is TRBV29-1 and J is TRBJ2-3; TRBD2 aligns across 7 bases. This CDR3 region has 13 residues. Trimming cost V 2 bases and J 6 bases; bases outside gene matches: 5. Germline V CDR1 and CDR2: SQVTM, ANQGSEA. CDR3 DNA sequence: TGCAGCGTTGAATTTAGCGGGCCCGATACGCAGTATTTT. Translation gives CSVEFSGPDTQYF.

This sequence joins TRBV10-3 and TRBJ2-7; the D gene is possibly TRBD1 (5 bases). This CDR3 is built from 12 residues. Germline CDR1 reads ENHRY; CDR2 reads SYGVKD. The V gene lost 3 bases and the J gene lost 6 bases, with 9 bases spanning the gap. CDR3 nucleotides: TGTGCCATCAGTGAAATCAGGGCCGAGCAGTACTTC. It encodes CAISEIRAEQYF.

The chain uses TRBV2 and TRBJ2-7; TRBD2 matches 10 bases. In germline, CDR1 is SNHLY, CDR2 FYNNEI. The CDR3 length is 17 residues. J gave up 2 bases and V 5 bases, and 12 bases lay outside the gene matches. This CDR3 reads CASSRLAGVFTTYEQYF. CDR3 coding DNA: TGTGCCAGCAGTCGCCTAGCGGGAGTTTTTACGACCTACGAGCAGTACTTC.

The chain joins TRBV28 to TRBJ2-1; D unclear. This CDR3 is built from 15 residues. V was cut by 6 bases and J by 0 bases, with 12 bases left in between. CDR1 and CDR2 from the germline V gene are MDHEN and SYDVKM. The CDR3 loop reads CASRVTMGSYNEQFF. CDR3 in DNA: TGTGCCAGCAGAGTTACTATGGGCTCCTACAATGAGCAGTTCTTC.

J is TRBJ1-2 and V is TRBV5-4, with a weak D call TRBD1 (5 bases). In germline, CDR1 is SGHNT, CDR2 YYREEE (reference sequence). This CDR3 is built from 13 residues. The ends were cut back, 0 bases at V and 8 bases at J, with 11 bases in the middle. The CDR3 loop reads CASSLGWGEGYTF. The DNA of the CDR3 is TGTGCCAGCAGCTTGGGTTGGGGGGAAGGCTACACCTTC. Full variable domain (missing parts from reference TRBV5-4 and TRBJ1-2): ETGVTQSPTHLIKTRGQQVTLRCSSQSGHNTVSWYQQALGQGPQFIFQYYREEENGRGNFPPRFSGLQFPNYSSELNVNALELDDSALYLCASSLGWGEGYTFGSGTRLTVV.

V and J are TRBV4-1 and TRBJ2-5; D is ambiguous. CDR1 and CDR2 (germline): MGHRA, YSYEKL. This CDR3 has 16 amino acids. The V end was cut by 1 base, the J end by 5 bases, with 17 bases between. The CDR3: CASSQGATWVPETQYF. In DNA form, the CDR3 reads TGCGCCAGCAGCCAAGGGGCTACCTGGGTCCCCGAGACCCAGTACTTC.

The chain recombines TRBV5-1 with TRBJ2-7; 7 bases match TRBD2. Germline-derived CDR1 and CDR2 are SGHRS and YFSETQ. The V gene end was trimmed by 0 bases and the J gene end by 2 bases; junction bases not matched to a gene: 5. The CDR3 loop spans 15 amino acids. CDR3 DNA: TGCGCCAGCAGCTTGGTAGGCGGGGGAACCTACGAGCAGTACTTC. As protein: CASSLVGGGTYEQYF.

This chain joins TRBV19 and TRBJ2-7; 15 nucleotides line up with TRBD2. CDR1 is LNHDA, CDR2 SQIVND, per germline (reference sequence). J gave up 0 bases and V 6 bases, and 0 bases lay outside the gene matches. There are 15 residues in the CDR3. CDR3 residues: CASRGLAGGSYEQYF. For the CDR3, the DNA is TGTGCCAGTAGGGGACTAGCGGGAGGCTCCTACGAGCAGTACTTC.

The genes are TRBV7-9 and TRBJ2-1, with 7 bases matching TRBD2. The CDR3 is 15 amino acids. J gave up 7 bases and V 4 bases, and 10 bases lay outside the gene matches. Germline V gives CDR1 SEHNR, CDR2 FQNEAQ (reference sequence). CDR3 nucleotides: TGTGCCAGCAGCTCCGTTGTCGGGAGGTCGAATGAGCAGTTCTTC. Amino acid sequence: CASSSVVGRSNEQFF.

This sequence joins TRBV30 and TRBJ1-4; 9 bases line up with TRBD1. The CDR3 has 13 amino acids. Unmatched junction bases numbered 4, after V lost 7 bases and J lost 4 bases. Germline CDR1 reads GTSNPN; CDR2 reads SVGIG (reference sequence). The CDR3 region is CASGTGINEKLFF. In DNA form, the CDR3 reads TGTGCCTCGGGGACAGGGATTAATGAAAAACTGTTTTTT.

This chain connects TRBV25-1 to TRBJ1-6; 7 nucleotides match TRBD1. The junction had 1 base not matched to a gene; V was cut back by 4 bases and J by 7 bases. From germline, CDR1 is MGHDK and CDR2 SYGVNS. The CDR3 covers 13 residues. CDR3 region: CASSVGGNSPLHF. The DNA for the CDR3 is TGTGCCAGCAGTGTAGGGGGCAATTCACCCCTCCACTTT.

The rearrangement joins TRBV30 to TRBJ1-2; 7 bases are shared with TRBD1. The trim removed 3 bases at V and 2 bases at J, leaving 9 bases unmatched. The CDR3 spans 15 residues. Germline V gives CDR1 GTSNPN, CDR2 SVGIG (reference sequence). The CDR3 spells CAWRERGTANYGYTF. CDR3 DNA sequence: TGTGCCTGGAGAGAGCGAGGGACAGCCAACTATGGCTACACCTTC.

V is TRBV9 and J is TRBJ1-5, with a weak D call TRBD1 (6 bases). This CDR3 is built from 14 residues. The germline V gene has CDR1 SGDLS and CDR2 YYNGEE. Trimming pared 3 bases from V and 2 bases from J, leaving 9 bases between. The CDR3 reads CASSDRAGNQPQHF. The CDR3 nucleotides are TGTGCCAGCAGCGACAGGGCCGGCAATCAGCCCCAGCATTTT.

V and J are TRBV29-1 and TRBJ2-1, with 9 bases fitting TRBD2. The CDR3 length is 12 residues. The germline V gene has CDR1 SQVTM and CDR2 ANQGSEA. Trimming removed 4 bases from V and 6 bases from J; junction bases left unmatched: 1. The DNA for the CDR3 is TGCAGCGTTGGGACTAGCGTCAATGAGCAGTTCTTC. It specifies CSVGTSVNEQFF.

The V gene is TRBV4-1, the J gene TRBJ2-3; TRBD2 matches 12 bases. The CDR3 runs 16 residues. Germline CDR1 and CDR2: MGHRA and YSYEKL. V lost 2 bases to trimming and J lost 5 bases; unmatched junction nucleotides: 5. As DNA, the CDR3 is TGCGCCAGCAGCCAACCTAGCGGGGGGGCGGAAGATACGCAGTATTTT. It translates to CASSQPSGGAEDTQYF.

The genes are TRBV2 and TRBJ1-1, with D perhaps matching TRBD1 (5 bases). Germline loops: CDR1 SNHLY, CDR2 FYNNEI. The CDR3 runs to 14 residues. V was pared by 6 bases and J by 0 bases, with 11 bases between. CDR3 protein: CASRRTTVNTEAFF. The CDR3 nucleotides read TGTGCCAGCAGGCGTACGACAGTGAACACTGAAGCTTTCTTT.

CDR3: CASSQVLATGELFF. In DNA, the CDR3 is TGCGCCAGCAGCCAAGTACTCGCTACCGGGGAGCTGTTTTTT. The chain carries TRBV4-3 and TRBJ2-2; D is uncertain. The CDR3 sequence is 14 residues long. Germline V gives CDR1 LGHNA, CDR2 YSLEER. V lost 1 base and J lost 5, with 8 bases in between.

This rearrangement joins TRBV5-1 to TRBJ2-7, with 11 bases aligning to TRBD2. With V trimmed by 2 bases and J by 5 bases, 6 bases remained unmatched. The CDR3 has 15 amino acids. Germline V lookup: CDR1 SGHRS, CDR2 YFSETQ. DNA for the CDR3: TGCGCCAGCAGCTTTACCGGGACTAGCGGCCACGAGCAGTACTTC. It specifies CASSFTGTSGHEQYF. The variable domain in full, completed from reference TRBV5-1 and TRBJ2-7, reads KAGVTQTPRYLIKTRGQQVTLSCSPISGHRSVSWYQQTPGQGLQFLFEYFSETQRNKGNFPGRFSGRQFSNSRSEMNVSTLELGDSALYLCASSFTGTSGHEQYFGPGTRLTVT.

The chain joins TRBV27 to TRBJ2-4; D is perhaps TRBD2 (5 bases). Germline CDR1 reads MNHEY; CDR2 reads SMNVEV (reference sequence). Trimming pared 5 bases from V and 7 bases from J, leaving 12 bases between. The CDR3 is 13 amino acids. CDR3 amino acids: CASSNSRVNIQYF. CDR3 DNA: TGTGCCAGCAGTAACTCGAGGGTGAACATTCAGTACTTC.

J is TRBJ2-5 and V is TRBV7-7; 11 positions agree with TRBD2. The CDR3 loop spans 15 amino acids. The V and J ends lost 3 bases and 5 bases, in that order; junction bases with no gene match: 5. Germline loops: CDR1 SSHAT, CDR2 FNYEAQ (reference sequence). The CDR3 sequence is CASSFSGGAGETQYF. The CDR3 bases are TGTGCCAGCAGCTTTAGCGGGGGGGCGGGGGAGACCCAGTACTTC.

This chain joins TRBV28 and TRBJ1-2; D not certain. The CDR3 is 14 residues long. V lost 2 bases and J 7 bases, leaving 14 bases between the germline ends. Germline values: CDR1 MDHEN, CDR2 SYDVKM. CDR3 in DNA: TGTGCCAGCAGTTTACTCGGCGGGAACGCTGGCTACACCTTC. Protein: CASSLLGGNAGYTF.

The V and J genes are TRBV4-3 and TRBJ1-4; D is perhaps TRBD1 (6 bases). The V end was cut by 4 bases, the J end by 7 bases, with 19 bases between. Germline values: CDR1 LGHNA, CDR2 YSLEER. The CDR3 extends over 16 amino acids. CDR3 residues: CASSPKTGLGGEKLFF. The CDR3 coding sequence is TGCGCCAGCAGCCCTAAAACAGGGTTAGGGGGTGAAAAACTGTTTTTT.

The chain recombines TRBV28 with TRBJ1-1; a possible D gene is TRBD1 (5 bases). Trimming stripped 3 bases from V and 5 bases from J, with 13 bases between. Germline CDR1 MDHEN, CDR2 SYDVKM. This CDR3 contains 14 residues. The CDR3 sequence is CASSFSGGWTEAFF. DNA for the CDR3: TGTGCCAGCAGTTTCAGCGGGGGATGGACTGAAGCTTTCTTT.

CDR3 DNA: TGTGCCAGCAGTGTGGGACTAGAGGGTGGTACGCAGTATTTT. Encoded protein: CASSVGLEGGTQYF. The chain has TRBV6-4 and TRBJ2-3; 8 positions agree with TRBD2. The V and J ends lost 4 bases and 8 bases, in that order; junction bases with no gene match: 8. The CDR3 spans 14 residues. Germline assignment: CDR1 MRHNA and CDR2 SNTAGT.

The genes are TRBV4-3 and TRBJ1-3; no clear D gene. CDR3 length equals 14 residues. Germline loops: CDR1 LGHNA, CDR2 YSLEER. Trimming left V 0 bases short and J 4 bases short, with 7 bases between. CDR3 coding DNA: TGCGCCAGCAGCCAAGATCTATCGGGAAACACCATATATTTT. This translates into CASSQDLSGNTIYF.

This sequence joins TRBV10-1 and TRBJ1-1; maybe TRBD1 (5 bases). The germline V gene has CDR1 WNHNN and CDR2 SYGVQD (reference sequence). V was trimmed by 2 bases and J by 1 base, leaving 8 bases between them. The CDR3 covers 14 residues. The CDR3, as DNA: TGCGCCAGCAGTGAGCAGGGCAAGAACACTGAAGCTTTCTTT. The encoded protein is CASSEQGKNTEAFF.

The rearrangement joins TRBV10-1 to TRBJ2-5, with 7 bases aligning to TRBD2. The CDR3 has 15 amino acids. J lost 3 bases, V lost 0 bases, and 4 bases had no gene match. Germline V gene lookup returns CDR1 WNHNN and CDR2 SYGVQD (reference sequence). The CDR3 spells CASSESSGPEETQYF. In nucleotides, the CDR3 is TGCGCCAGCAGTGAGTCTAGCGGGCCCGAAGAGACCCAGTACTTC.

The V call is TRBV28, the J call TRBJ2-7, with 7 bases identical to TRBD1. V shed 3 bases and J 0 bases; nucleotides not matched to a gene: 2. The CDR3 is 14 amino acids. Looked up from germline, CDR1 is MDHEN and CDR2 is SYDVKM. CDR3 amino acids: CASSLTGTSYEQYF. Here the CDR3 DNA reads TGTGCCAGCAGTTTGACAGGGACCTCCTACGAGCAGTACTTC.

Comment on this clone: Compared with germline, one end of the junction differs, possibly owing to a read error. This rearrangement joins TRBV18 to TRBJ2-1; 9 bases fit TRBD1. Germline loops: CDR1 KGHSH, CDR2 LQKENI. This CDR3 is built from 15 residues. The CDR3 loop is CTSSPPGQGRNEQFF. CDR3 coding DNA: TGTACCAGCTCACCACCGGGACAGGGAAGGAATGAGCAGTTCTTC.

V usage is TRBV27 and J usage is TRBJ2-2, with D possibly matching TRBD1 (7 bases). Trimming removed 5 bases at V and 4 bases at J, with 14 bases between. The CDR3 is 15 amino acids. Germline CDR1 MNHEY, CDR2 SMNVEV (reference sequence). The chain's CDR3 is CASSPIQGGTGELFF. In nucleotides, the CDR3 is TGTGCCAGCAGTCCTATTCAGGGGGGCACCGGGGAGCTGTTTTTT.

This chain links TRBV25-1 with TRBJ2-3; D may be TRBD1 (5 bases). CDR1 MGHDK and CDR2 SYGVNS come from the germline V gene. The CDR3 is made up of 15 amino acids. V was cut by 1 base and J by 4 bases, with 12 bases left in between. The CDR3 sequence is CASSELGQGSDTQYF. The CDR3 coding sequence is TGTGCCAGCAGTGAATTGGGTCAGGGATCAGATACGCAGTATTTT.

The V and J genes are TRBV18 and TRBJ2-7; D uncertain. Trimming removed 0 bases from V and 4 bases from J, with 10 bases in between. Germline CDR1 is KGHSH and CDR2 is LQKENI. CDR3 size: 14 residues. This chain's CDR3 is CASSPPSERYEQYF. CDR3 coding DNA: TGTGCCAGCTCACCACCCAGCGAAAGGTACGAGCAGTACTTC.